This passage covers 17 T cell receptor beta chains from one sample sequenced in a study of blood T cell repertoires in COVID-19. The protocol was immunoSEQ multiplex PCR, while the TCRdb copy is restricted to in-frame clones and leaves out a portion. The profile shows about 190,000 clones, over 75% of them singletons. Sequenced sample: peripheral blood. These receptors all stem from a woman between 40 and 50 years old who had recovered from COVID-19.

This clone was counted a few times. The chain's CDR3 is CASSLVGDRPQHF. The CDR3 nucleotides are TGTGCCAGCAGCTTAGTTGGTGACAGGCCCCAGCATTTT. The V and J genes are TRBV7-2 and TRBJ1-5, with D perhaps matching TRBD1 (5 bases). V dropped 1 base and J dropped 9 bases, with 10 bases sitting between them. The CDR3 contains 13 residues. Per the germline V gene, CDR1 is SGHTA and CDR2 is FQGNSA. Using reference TRBV7-2 and TRBJ1-5 for the parts outside the CDR3, the full variable domain is GAGVSQSPSNKVTEKGKDVELRCDPISGHTALYWYRQSLGQGLEFLIYFQGNSAPDKSGLPSDRFSAERTGGSVSTLTIQRTQQEDSAVYLCASSLVGDRPQHFGDGTRLSIL.

The CDR3 bases are TGCAGCGTTTACAGGGACACTGAAGCTTTCTTT. Protein: CSVYRDTEAFF. The V and J genes are TRBV29-1 and TRBJ1-1, with D perhaps matching TRBD1 (6 bases). The CDR3 contains 11 residues. The V end lost 5 bases, the J end lost 3 bases, and 7 bases lay between the germline ends. CDR1 is SQVTM, CDR2 ANQGSEA, per germline.

V usage is TRBV11-3 and J usage is TRBJ2-1; a possible D gene is TRBD1 (6 bases). The CDR3 spans 18 residues. Deletions cut 0 bases from V and 5 bases from J, with 20 bases between. The germline CDR1 and CDR2 sequences are SGHNT and YENEEA. The CDR3: CASSLDLLGGPQHNEQFF. In DNA form, the CDR3 reads TGTGCCAGCAGCTTAGATCTTCTAGGGGGACCCCAGCACAATGAGCAGTTCTTC.

V usage is TRBV4-2 and J usage is TRBJ2-3, with 8 bases fitting TRBD2. Germline trimming cut 2 bases from V and 4 bases from J; bases unmatched to any gene: 14. This CDR3 has 18 amino acids. Germline lookup yields CDR1 LGHNA and CDR2 YNFKEQ. The CDR3 region has the DNA TGTGCCAGCAGCCAACCTTCGGGTAGCGGGGCGGGGGCAGATACGCAGTATTTT. Protein product: CASSQPSGSGAGADTQYF.

The rearrangement links TRBV4-2 to TRBJ1-4, with 10 bases lining up with TRBD1. Germline CDR1 is LGHNA and CDR2 is YNFKEQ. Trimming cost V 5 bases and J 3 bases; bases outside gene matches: 9. This CDR3 comprises 17 residues. The CDR3: CASSGLGQGSANEKLFF. CDR3 DNA sequence: TGTGCCAGCAGCGGACTGGGACAGGGGTCCGCTAATGAAAAACTGTTTTTT.

J is TRBJ2-1 and V is TRBV2; D remains ambiguous. Germline loops: CDR1 SNHLY, CDR2 FYNNEI. CDR3 length: 12 residues. V was cut by 4 bases and J by 8 bases, with 9 bases left in between. Here the CDR3 reads CASSVDFYEQFF. CDR3 bases: TGTGCCAGCAGTGTTGACTTCTATGAGCAGTTCTTC.

V and J are TRBV28 and TRBJ1-5; 8 nucleotides line up with TRBD1. V was clipped by 6 bases and J by 3 bases; unmatched bases: 7. This CDR3 is built from 15 residues. Germline CDR1 reads MDHEN; CDR2 reads SYDVKM. CDR3 protein: CASRWDRLSNQPQHF. The CDR3 bases are TGTGCCAGCAGGTGGGACAGGTTGTCCAATCAGCCCCAGCATTTT.

J is TRBJ2-5 and V is TRBV6-1; 7 nucleotides match TRBD2. Losses at the gene ends were 3 bases for V and 4 bases for J; bases not matched to a gene: 8. The CDR3 runs to 15 residues. The germline CDR1 and CDR2 sequences are MNHNS and SASEGT. The CDR3 nucleotides are TGTGCCAGCAGTGAGAGCGGGGCGAGTGGAGAGACCCAGTACTTC. This sequence encodes CASSESGASGETQYF.

This sequence joins TRBV11-2 and TRBJ2-1, with a possible D match to TRBD2 (5 bases). Germline V gene data show CDR1 as SGHAT and CDR2 as FQNNGV. Trimming removed 5 bases at V and 2 bases at J, with 16 bases between. CDR3 length: 16 residues. CDR3 DNA sequence: TGTGCCAGCAGCCCCAGTTGGGGAGATACCTACAATGAGCAGTTCTTC. This sequence encodes CASSPSWGDTYNEQFF. The full variable domain, completed using reference TRBV11-2 and TRBJ2-1, is EAGVAQSPRYKIIEKRQSVAFWCNPISGHATLYWYQQILGQGPKLLIQFQNNGVVDDSQLPKDRFSAERLKGVDSTLKIQPAKLEDSAVYLCASSPSWGDTYNEQFFGPGTRLTVL.

The rearrangement joins TRBV7-8 to TRBJ1-5, with unresolved D. Deletions cut 5 bases from V and 3 bases from J, with 5 bases between. Germline assignment: CDR1 SGHVS and CDR2 FQNEAQ. The CDR3 is 12 residues long. The CDR3 loop is CASSPYNQPQHF. For the CDR3, the DNA is TGTGCCAGCAGCCCCTACAATCAGCCCCAGCATTTT.

This clone was seen just once. This chain uses TRBV11-2 with TRBJ2-2; 7 positions match TRBD2. The CDR3 totals 15 residues. CDR1 is SGHAT and CDR2 is FQNNGV in the germline V gene. V lost 0 bases and J lost 6; bases outside the gene matches: 4. In DNA form, the CDR3 reads TGTGCCAGCAGCTTAGAGGCGGGAGTCCCCGGGGAGCTGTTTTTT. Encoded protein: CASSLEAGVPGELFF.

This clone was seen at least ten times. The chain couples TRBV14 to TRBJ2-5; 7 bases are a match to TRBD2. CDR1 and CDR2 (germline): SGHDN, FVKESK. Trimming removed 1 base from V and 0 bases from J; junction bases left unmatched: 2. This CDR3 has 15 amino acids. CDR3: CASSQGGGYQETQYF. DNA for the CDR3: TGTGCCAGCAGCCAAGGGGGGGGATACCAAGAGACCCAGTACTTC.

V usage is TRBV30 and J usage is TRBJ2-5; D remains ambiguous. The ends were cut back, 1 base at V and 5 bases at J, with 8 bases in the middle. The CDR3 loop spans 12 amino acids. Germline CDR1 GTSNPN, CDR2 SVGIG (reference sequence). The DNA for the CDR3 is TGTGCCTGGAGTGCCGAGTTTGAGACCCAGTACTTC. It yields the protein CAWSAEFETQYF.

V and J are TRBV3-1 (or the pseudogene TRBV3-2) and TRBJ2-5; 14 nucleotides match TRBD2. V gave up 1 base and J gave up 5 bases; unmatched junction bases: 6. Germline V gene data show CDR1 as LGHDT and CDR2 as YNNKEL (reference sequence). The CDR3 runs 17 residues. The CDR3: CASSQGLAGGRWETQYF. The CDR3 coding sequence is TGTGCCAGCAGCCAAGGACTAGCGGGAGGGCGTTGGGAGACCCAGTACTTC.

This rearrangement joins TRBV10-3 to TRBJ2-1; TRBD2 matches 7 bases. J lost 5 bases, V lost 4 bases, and 11 bases had no gene match. The CDR3 sequence is 16 residues long. Looked up from germline, CDR1 is ENHRY and CDR2 is SYGVKD. The CDR3 region has the DNA TGTGCCATCAGTGGAATAAAAGCGGGGTTGGACAATGAGCAGTTCTTC. This sequence encodes CAISGIKAGLDNEQFF.

The J gene is TRBJ2-1, the V gene TRBV9; TRBD2 might be the D (6 bases). CDR3 length: 15 residues. V lost 0 bases and J lost 4, with 11 bases in between. The germline V gene has CDR1 SGDLS and CDR2 YYNGEE. CDR3 DNA sequence: TGTGCCAGCAGCGTAGGCGGGAACGCTTACAATGAGCAGTTCTTC. Residues: CASSVGGNAYNEQFF.

The chain joins TRBV7-3 to TRBJ2-2; 12 nucleotides match TRBD2. This CDR3 comprises 16 residues. V trimming: 7 bases; J trimming: 2 bases; junction bases outside the gene matches: 5. The germline V gene encodes CDR1 SGHTA and CDR2 FQGTGA. The CDR3 region is CASTLAGGPNTGELFF. The CDR3, as DNA: TGTGCCAGCACCCTAGCGGGAGGGCCTAACACCGGGGAGCTGTTTTTT. The full variable domain, completed using reference TRBV7-3 and TRBJ2-2, is GAGVSQTPSNKVTEKGKYVELRCDPISGHTALYWYRQSLGQGPEFLIYFQGTGAADDSGLPNDRFFAVRPEGSVSTLKIQRTERGDSAVYLCASTLAGGPNTGELFFGEGSRLTVL.